What follows is one T cell receptor beta chain and its context. Its recognized antigen is unknown. Qualities for individual bases were not recorded, and no much larger clone is one base off. CDR1 ENHRY and CDR2 SYGVKD are derived from the germline V gene. The CDR3, cysteine through phenylalanine, is 15 amino acids long. Solely the CDR3 DNA is kept, with 45 bases framed from the first base. V and J are trimmed by 10 bases and 4 bases, and the gene matches miss 12 bases of the junction. The data are from a study of Ad26.COV2.S vaccination and SARS-CoV-2 variants (dated by TCRdb to the early 2020s). Study-level background: Vaccine-arm donors came from COV1001, a multicentre, randomized, double-blind, placebo-controlled phase I-IIa trial of Ad26.COV2.S in healthy adults. Dosing of Ad26.COV2.S was intramuscular, at either 5x10^10 or 1x10^11 viral particles, delivered as one shot or as two shots spaced 56 days apart. Sequencing of the TCRbeta repertoire served to evaluate the specificity and breadth of SARS-CoV-2-reactive T cell receptors following Ad26.COV2.S vaccination. A total of 32 samples were included in the TCR-sequenced set, comprising about 20 Ad26.COV2.S vaccine recipients, 5 placebo recipients and 8 SARS-CoV-2 convalescent individuals. Trial participants were randomized into five groups of five, in which low-dose or high-dose Ad26.COV2.S was given once or twice, or placebo was given on both occasions. Investigators did not know the trial group allocation while performing experiments and assessing outcomes. Results and caveats for the whole study, not just this receptor: Substantial breadth of spike-specific CD8+ and CD4+ T cell responses was reported after vaccination. Comparing responses between vaccine doses or regimens was not something the study was powered to do. The authors noted that the TCR breadth and depth analyses may have underestimated total T cell responses. Non-spike TCR breadth was comparable between vaccine and placebo recipients, consistent with the vaccine containing only spike. Spike-specific TCR breadth was higher in Ad26.COV2.S recipients than in placebo recipients (P = 0.0014).

TCRbeta CDR3 regions were sequenced with the immunoSEQ Assay. After extraction, genomic DNA underwent amplification by bias-controlled multiplex PCR, followed by high-throughput sequencing. Processing in the source paper ran as follows. To quantify the absolute abundance of each unique TCRbeta CDR3 region, sequences were collapsed and filtered. Usable DNA was measured by amplifying reference genes present in all nucleated cells, and TCRbeta template counts were normalized to that usable DNA to estimate T cell fraction. Repertoire TCRs were annotated as SARS-CoV-2-specific when V gene, CDR3 amino acid sequence and J gene were exactly matched to a known reactive TCR set. MIRA supplied the reference SARS-CoV-2 TCR set, which was filtered for enrichment in COVID-19-positive ImmuneCODE repertoires so that public or cross-reactive TCRs were removed. Drawing on the MIRA antigens, annotated TCRs were analysed further at the level of specific ORF or position within ORF. Depth was the summed frequency of annotated unique rearrangements, while breadth was defined as annotated unique rearrangements over total unique productive rearrangements. TCR breadth was compared between groups using two-sided Wilcoxon rank-sum tests. Entries here come from immuneACCESS through TCRdb and include only in-frame sequences with V and J called. Some clones fail to appear in such tables; in the studies checked, an unresolved V gene covers under half of the shortfall, and the cause of the remainder is unknown. V and J calls and clone size are as listed in that table; D and trimming were resolved from the DNA. This sample holds roughly 270,000 clones; more than 75% were observed only once. The ten largest clonotypes hold around 3% of the sample.

This specimen's treatment or condition label, interpreted: some 20 received Ad26.COV2.S at low or high dose, single or two shots; roughly five received placebo; per-sample allocation not given. Repertoires of vaccine and placebo recipients were sequenced from samples taken on day 63 after the first injection. Cohort 1b enrolled roughly 25 adults aged 18-55 years at a single site in Boston, USA, between 29 July and 7 August 2020. Ad26.COV2.S was a replication-incompetent adenovirus type 26 vector that expressed a prefusion-stabilized SARS-CoV-2 spike protein derived from the original Wuhan strain. The TCR was taken from a person between 18 and 60 years old who received the Ad26.COV2.S COVID-19 vaccine or a placebo. Sequences were derived from peripheral blood, sampled in a trial of Ad26.COV2.S vaccine versus placebo. Recombination joined TRBV10-3 with TRBJ1-5; 8 bases in the junction line up with TRBD1. The nucleotide sequence reads as follows: TGTGCCACCACACAAGGCGGACAGGGAAATCAGCCCCAGCATTTT. It translates to CATTQGGQGNQPQHF.